This TCR beta chain was captured in a study of tumor-infiltrating lymphocytes in primary liver carcinoma. Turning to the study itself: Surgery removed the patients' primary liver carcinoma.

Constant-region priming of 500 ng total RNA yielded TCR beta cDNA. Three-round nested multiplex PCR performed with slightly modified ARM-PCR produced the TCR beta libraries. TRBV1-TRBV30 forward and Cbeta reverse primers drove the first two approximately 10-cycle rounds. TCRdb reprocessed the multiplex PCR reads via MiXCR and lists one record per CDR3 protein. The table includes about 210,000 distinct CDR3 sequences, less than 70% detected once. The authors took blood RNA from unsorted whole blood and also extracted germline DNA. The CDR3 length is 14 residues. Germline V lookup: CDR1 SGHDT, CDR2 YYEEEE. The V end lost 2 bases, the J end lost 4 bases, and 11 bases lay between the germline ends. In regard to this clonotype: Its specificity is not known. Possible read error: a much larger clone is one base away.

General study results and limits: Blood's top-250-clone fraction was significantly lower than that of tumors (p = 0.039).

This receptor was obtained from a woman aged 60-75 years with primary liver carcinoma and hepatitis B virus infection. V gene TRBV5-6 combines with J gene TRBJ2-3; D is undetermined. Sequenced input: peripheral blood. CDR3 sequence (DNA): TGTGCCAGCAGCTTTGTTATTCCCCCAGATACGCAGTATTTT. Translation: CASSFVIPPDTQYF.